A single T cell receptor beta chain is shown here with its context. Its antigen remains unidentified. Data came from immunoSEQ multiplex PCR; TCRdb stores just in-frame clones and leaves some out. This sample has nearly 750,000 clones; 72% occur once, and the top ten carry roughly 1.8%. The data originate from a study of shared clonotypes between healthy human individuals. The CDR3 covers 14 residues. Germline CDR1 reads SGHRS; CDR2 reads YFSETQ. V lost 4 bases, J lost 5 bases, and 8 bases stayed unmatched. The study's findings and limits: Naive subsets generally exceeded memory subsets in estimated richness.

This sequence was found in a woman younger than 45 in good health. The specimen sequenced was memory CD4+ T cells sorted from blood. The subset is: CD45RA-negative fraction. The gene calls are TRBV5-1 and TRBJ2-5; TRBD2 matches 7 bases. The CDR3 loop reads CASSGGVEAETQYF. As DNA, the CDR3 is TGCGCCAGCAGCGGGGGGGTGGAAGCGGAGACCCAGTACTTC.